The rows below give T cell receptor beta chains drawn from one sample of a study of OX40 agonist ivuxolimab in advanced cancers. Only in-frame clones appear in the TCRdb table, and some are missing; sequencing was by immunoSEQ multiplex PCR. The data contain roughly 26,000 clones, 79% of them singletons. The sequenced sample was CD4+ or CD8+ T cells sorted from blood, obtained in a trial of the OX40 agonist ivuxolimab. The origin of the receptors is an adult with an advanced solid tumor such as melanoma, head and neck, liver or kidney cancer. CDR3s leave out the opening cysteine and the closing phenylalanine or tryptophan.

v_call cdr3_aa
TRBV5-1 ASNRAENTGELF
TRBV28 ASSWDRDNSPLH
TRBV5-4 ASSLQGASDTQY
TRBV13 ASSLGGINGYT
TRBV6-4 ASSEFEHTEAF
TRBV9 ASSVGGSSGNTIY
TRBV7-8 ASSRLAGPNTGELF
TRBV18 ASSPSDSIYNEQF
TRBV23-1 ASTEPQLPYEQY
TRBV7-2 ASSFSGTATYEQY
TRBV5-6 ASSVGPPVDGYT
TRBV28 ASSDPQGYEQY
TRBV5-6 ASSLVWENQPQH
TRBV5-6 ASTRYGNTEAF
TRBV18 ASSTNTGSNWETQY
TRBV18 ASSPGQGDEKLF
TRBV2 ASSWTGGSYEQY
TRBV7-2 ASSLGSQPQH
TRBV7-7 ASSRPRGTMSYEQY
TRBV30 AWSVTGVSYEQY
TRBV21-1 ASSKLRRDRSYEQY
TRBV6-4 ASSDSTGATDTQY
TRBV11-2 ASSLTGGSSSGSPLH
TRBV27 ASSLYPFQETQY
TRBV11-2 ASSPGLAGENEQF
TRBV5-4 ASSGSTWGYEQY
TRBV7-3 ASSLTGLAGGGEQF
TRBV5-8 ASSLQGAIYEQY
TRBV27 ASSLLQAYNSPLH
TRBV27 ASSLGQGRGYT
TRBV4-1 ASSQEFHPDTQY
TRBV13 ASSLGGQITEAF
TRBV9 ASSLWTGGGYT
TRBV5-4 ASSLVADQETQY
TRBV25-1 ASTRSRDRAPSGELF
TRBV9 ASSVGGVQPQH
TRBV27 ASSSHQGGTEAF
TRBV28 ASSEGTWSSYEQY
TRBV25-1 ASSETGGPIGELF
TRBV27 ASSVTPFYEQY